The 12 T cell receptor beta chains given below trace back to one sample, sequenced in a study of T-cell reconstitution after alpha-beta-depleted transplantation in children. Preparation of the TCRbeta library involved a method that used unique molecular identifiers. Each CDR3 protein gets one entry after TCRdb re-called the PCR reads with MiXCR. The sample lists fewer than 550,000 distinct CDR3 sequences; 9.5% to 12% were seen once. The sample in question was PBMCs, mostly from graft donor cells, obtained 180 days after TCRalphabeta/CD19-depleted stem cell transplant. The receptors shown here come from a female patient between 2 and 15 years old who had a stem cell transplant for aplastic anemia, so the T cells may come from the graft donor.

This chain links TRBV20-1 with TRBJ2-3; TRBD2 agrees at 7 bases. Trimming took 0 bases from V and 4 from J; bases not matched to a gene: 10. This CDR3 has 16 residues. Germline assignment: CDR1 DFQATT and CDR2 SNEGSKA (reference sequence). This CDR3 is CSARDLGGVGPDTQYF. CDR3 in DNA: TGCAGTGCTAGAGATCTGGGGGGGGTGGGCCCAGATACGCAGTATTTT.

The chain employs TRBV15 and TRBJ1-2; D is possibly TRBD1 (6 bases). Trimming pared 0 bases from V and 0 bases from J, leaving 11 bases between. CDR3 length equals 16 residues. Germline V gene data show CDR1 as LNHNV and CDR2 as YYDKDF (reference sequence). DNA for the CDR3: TGTGCCACCAGCAGAGAACAGGGCAACTCTAACTATGGCTACACCTTC. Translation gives CATSREQGNSNYGYTF.

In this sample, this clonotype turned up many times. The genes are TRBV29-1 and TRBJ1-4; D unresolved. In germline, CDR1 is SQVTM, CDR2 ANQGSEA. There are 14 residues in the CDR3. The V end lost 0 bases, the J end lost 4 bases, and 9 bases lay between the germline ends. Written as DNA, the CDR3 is TGCAGCGTTGAAGAGGGCAGAAATAATGAAAAACTGTTTTTT. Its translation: CSVEEGRNNEKLFF.

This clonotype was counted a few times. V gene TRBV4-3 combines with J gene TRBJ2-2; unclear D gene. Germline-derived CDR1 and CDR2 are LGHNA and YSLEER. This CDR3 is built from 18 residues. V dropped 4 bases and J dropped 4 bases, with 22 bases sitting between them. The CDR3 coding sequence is TGCGCCAGCAGCCTCAGGCAGGTAGTGAAACCTGGCACCGGGGAGCTGTTTTTT. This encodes CASSLRQVVKPGTGELFF.

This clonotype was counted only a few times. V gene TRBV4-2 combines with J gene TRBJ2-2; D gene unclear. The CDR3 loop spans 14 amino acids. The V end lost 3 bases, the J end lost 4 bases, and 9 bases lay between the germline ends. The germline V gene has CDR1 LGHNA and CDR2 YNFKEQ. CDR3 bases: TGTGCCAGCAGCCAGGGTACAGTCACCGGGGAGCTGTTTTTT. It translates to CASSQGTVTGELFF.

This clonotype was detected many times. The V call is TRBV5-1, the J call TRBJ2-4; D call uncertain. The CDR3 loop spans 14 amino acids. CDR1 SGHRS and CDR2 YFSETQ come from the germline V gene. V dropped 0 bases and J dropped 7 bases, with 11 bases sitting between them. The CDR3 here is CASSLGAGSNIQYF. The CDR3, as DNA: TGCGCCAGCAGCTTGGGCGCAGGAAGTAACATTCAGTACTTC.

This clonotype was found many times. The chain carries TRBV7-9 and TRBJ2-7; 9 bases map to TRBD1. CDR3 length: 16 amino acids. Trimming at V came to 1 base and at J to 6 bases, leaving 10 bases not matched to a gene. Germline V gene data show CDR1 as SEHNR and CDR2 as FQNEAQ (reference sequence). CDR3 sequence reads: CASSLEGTGFGLEQYV. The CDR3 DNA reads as TGTGCCAGCAGCTTAGAGGGGACAGGGTTCGGTCTCGAGCAGTACGTC.

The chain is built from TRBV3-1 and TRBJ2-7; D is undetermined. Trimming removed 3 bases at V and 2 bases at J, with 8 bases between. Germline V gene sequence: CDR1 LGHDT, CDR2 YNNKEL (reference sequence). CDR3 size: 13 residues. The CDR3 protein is CASSHRAAYEQYF. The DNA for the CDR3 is TGTGCCAGCAGCCACCGAGCAGCCTACGAGCAGTACTTC.

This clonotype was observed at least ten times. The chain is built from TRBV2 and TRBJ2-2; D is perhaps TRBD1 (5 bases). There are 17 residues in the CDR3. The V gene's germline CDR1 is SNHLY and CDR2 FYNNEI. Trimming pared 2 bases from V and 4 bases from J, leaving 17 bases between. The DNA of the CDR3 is TGTGCCAGCAGTGAAAGTTTTGGGCAGGGTGGCACCGGGGAGCTGTTTTTT. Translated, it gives CASSESFGQGGTGELFF.

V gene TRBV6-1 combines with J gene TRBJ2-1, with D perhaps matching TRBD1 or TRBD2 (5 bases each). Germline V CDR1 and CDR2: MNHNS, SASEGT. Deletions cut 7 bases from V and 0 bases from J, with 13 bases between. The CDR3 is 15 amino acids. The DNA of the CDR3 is TGTGCCAGCACCCACCGAGGGGCCTCCTACAATGAGCAGTTCTTC. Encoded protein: CASTHRGASYNEQFF.

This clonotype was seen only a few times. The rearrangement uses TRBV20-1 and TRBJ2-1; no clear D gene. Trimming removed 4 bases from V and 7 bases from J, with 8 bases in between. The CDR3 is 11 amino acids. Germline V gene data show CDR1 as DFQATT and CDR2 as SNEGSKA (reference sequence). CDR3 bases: TGCAGTGCTATACACCAAAATGAGCAGTTCTTC. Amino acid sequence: CSAIHQNEQFF.

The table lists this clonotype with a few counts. The CDR3 here is CASTWGPIEFGGEQFF. CDR3 DNA sequence: TGTGCCAGCACTTGGGGGCCGATTGAGTTTGGGGGTGAGCAGTTCTTC. The chain couples TRBV6-2 or TRBV6-3 to TRBJ2-1; D possibly corresponds to TRBD1 (6 bases). This CDR3 comprises 16 residues. Deletions cut 7 bases from V and 9 bases from J, with 25 bases between. CDR1 and CDR2 (germline): MNHEY, SVGEGT.